These T cell receptor beta chains were read from a single sample in a study of metastatic and nonmetastatic thyroid tumors. TCRdb re-processed the PCR reads through MiXCR. The table records 25,000 to 35,000 clones, about a sixth of them present only once. Material: blood. All receptors derive from a female donor with papillary thyroid cancer or a benign thyroid nodule (not recorded which). Some clones in this sample may be carry-over from other donors' samples. The CDR3 runs from the conserved cysteine through the conserved F or W. D genes are given only for firm matches. For some rows the clone size is stated as once, few or many, or as a class when expanded; others skip it.

>TRBJ2-1|.|many|TRBV28
TGTGCCAGCAGTTTGGCGGCGGGGTGGGCAGACAATGAGCAGTTCTTC
CASSLAAGWADNEQFF
>TRBJ2-7|.|many|TRBV9
TGTGCCAGCAGCCCCCGAGGAGCGTACGAGCAGTACTTC
CASSPRGAYEQYF
>TRBJ2-1|.|few|TRBV27
TGTGCCAGCAGAATGGTACATGAGCAGTTCTTC
CASRMVHEQFF
>TRBJ2-1|.|many|TRBV30
TGTGCCTGGGCCTACGAGAGGGATGAGCAGTTCTTC
CAWAYERDEQFF
>TRBJ1-2|TRBD1|many|TRBV6-1
TGTGCCAGCAGCCACCCCGGGACAGCGGGGGGCTACACCTTC
CASSHPGTAGGYTF
>TRBJ1-1|.|many|TRBV5-1
TGCGCCAGCAGCTTTCCTGGCAGCCCCACTGAAGCTTTCTTT
CASSFPGSPTEAFF
>TRBJ2-5|.|.|TRBV5-6
TGTGCCAGCAGCTTGGAGTATTGGGAGACCCAGTACTTC
CASSLEYWETQYF
>TRBJ1-5|.|many|TRBV6-1
TGTGCCAGCAGTGAATTCGGGGATACGAGTCAGCCCCAGCATTTT
CASSEFGDTSQPQHF
>TRBJ2-7|TRBD1|.|TRBV4-1
TGCGCCAGCATCCTTTCTACAGGGGCCGACGCCTACGAGCAGTACTTC
CASILSTGADAYEQYF
>TRBJ2-3|.|many|TRBV28
TGTGCCAGCAAGAGAGGGGAGACAGATACGCAGTATTTT
CASKRGETDTQYF
>TRBJ2-2|TRBD2|.|TRBV20-1
TGCAGTGCTAGAGATAGTGTACGGCTAGCGGGAGCCTGGCGGGGAGGTGAGCTGTTTTTT
CSARDSVRLAGAWRGGELFF
>TRBJ2-5|TRBD1|few|TRBV6-1
TGTGCCAGCAGTGAAACCTCGGACAGGAGACGGATAGAGACCCAGTACTTC
CASSETSDRRRIETQYF
>TRBJ1-1|.|many|TRBV6-5
TGTGCCAGCAGTTACGTACGGTCAATGAACACTGAAGCTTTCTTT
CASSYVRSMNTEAFF
>TRBJ2-5|.|many|TRBV30
TGTGCCTGGGTGCCCAGGGCAGAGGAGACCCAGTACTTC
CAWVPRAEETQYF
>TRBJ2-7|TRBD2|many|TRBV5-1
TGCGCCAGCAGCGTGACTAGCGGGATCTACGAGCAGTACTTC
CASSVTSGIYEQYF
>TRBJ2-1|.|many|TRBV7-3
TGTGCCAGCAGCCCCGGACGTTACAATGAGCAGTTCTTC
CASSPGRYNEQFF
>TRBJ1-3|TRBD1|many|TRBV19
TGTGCCAGTAGCGGTACAGGGGAGTCTGGAAACACCATATATTTT
CASSGTGESGNTIYF
>TRBJ1-2|.|many|TRBV4-2
TGTGCCAGCCGCCAAGATCTAGGTCCCTATGGCTACACCTTC
CASRQDLGPYGYTF
>TRBJ2-6|.|many|TRBV6-4
TGTGCCAGCAGTGTGGAAAACTCTGGGGCCAACGTCCTGACTTTC
CASSVENSGANVLTF
>TRBJ2-7|.|medium-sized|TRBV6-1
TGTGCCAGCAGTCGAACCGGGGCAATCGGAGAGCAGTACTTC
CASSRTGAIGEQYF
>TRBJ2-6|.|many|TRBV7-2
TGTGCCAGCAGCTCAGGGGGGCCTGGGGCCAACGTCCTGACTTTC
CASSSGGPGANVLTF
>TRBJ2-3|TRBD2|many|TRBV12-3/TRBV12-4
TGTGCCAGCAGCTTAATAGCGGGAGTTACAGATACGCAGTATTTT
CASSLIAGVTDTQYF
>TRBJ1-2|.|many|TRBV6-5
TGTGCCAGCAGTTACTCCAGGGGCGCTGGCTACACCTTC
CASSYSRGAGYTF
>TRBJ2-5|.|many|TRBV15
TGTGCCACCAGCAGAGATTACACCCGGGCATACTTC
CATSRDYTRAYF
>TRBJ1-5|.|.|TRBV6-7
TGTGCCAGCAGTTGCACAGGGCCCCACGACGCCATTGGTAGCAATCAGCCCCAGCATTTT
CASSCTGPHDAIGSNQPQHF
>TRBJ2-3|.|many|TRBV7-3
TGTGCCAGCGGCAACAGCGACACAGATACGCAGTATTTT
CASGNSDTDTQYF
>TRBJ1-2|.|medium-sized|TRBV28
TGTGCCAGCAGTCTTACATGGGGGCCAGGCTACACCTTC
CASSLTWGPGYTF
>TRBJ2-1|TRBD1|many|TRBV7-2
TGTGCCAGCAGACCGCACGGGACAGGGGACAATGAGCAGTTCTTC
CASRPHGTGDNEQFF
>TRBJ2-7|.|many|TRBV5-4
TGTGCCAGCAGCTTGGATTTTGACAGCTCCTACGAGCAGTACTTC
CASSLDFDSSYEQYF
>TRBJ2-2|TRBD1|large|TRBV3-1
TGTGCCAGCAGCCAAGGGGACAGGGACACCGGGGAGCTGTTTTTT
CASSQGDRDTGELFF
>TRBJ2-2|TRBD2|.|TRBV20-1
TGCAGTGCTAGTTTTCCCGGGAGGACCGGGGAGCGGTTTTTT
CSASFPGRTGERFF
>TRBJ2-1|TRBD2|many|TRBV14
TGTGCCAGCAGCCGAGCTAGCGGCCTTGAGCAGTTCTTC
CASSRASGLEQFF
>TRBJ2-7|.|few|TRBV29-1
TGCAGCTTTGCTAGGACGGGGGCCTACGAGCAGTACTTC
CSFARTGAYEQYF
>TRBJ2-5|TRBD1|many|TRBV19
TGTGCCAGTGGGAGCCAGGGGGACCAAGAGACCCAGTACTTC
CASGSQGDQETQYF
>TRBJ2-1|TRBD2|many|TRBV5-1
TGCGCCAGCAGCTGGGCGGGAGGTGAAAATGAGCAGTTCTTC
CASSWAGGENEQFF